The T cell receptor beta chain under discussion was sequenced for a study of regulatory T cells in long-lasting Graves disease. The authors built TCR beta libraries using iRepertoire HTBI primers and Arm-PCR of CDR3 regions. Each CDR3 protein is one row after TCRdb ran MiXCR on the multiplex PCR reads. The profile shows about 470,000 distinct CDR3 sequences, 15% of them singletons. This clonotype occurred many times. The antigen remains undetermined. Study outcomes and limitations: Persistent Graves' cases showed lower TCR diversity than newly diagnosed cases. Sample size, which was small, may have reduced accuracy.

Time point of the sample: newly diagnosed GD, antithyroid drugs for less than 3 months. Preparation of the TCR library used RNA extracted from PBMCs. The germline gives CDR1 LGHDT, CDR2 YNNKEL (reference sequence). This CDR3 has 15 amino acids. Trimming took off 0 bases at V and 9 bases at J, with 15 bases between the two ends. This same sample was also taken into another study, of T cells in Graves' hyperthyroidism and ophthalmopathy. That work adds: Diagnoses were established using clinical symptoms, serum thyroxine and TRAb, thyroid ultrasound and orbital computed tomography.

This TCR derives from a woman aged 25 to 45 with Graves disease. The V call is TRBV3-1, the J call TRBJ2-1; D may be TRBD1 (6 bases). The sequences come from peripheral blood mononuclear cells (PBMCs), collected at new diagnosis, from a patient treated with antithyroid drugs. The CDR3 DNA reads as TGTGCCAGCAGCCAAGAACCAGGGGACGGCGGTGAGCAGTTCTTC. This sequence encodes CASSQEPGDGGEQFF.